This is a list of T cell receptor beta chains from one sample in a study of CD8 T cells in Susac syndrome. One entry per CDR3 protein, called by TCRdb with MiXCR from the immunoSEQ multiplex PCR reads. The sample has around 200,000 distinct CDR3 sequences, 95% seen once. Sequenced input: CD8+ T cells from PBMCs. These receptor sequences come from a human donor with Susac syndrome. CDR3s include the opening cysteine and the closing phenylalanine or tryptophan. D genes are given only for firm matches. Expanded clones get a size class; other rows say once, few or many, or leave the size out.

abundance: NA; j_gene: TRBJ2-7; v_gene: TRBV4-1; d_gene: NA; CDR3aa: CASSQTDGPYEQYF; CDR3nt: TGCGCCAGCAGCCAAACCGACGGTCCCTACGAGCAGTACTTC
abundance: NA; j_gene: TRBJ2-2; v_gene: TRBV11-2; d_gene: NA; CDR3aa: CASSLSSRTANTGELFF; CDR3nt: TGTGCCAGCAGCTTAAGTTCGCGGACAGCGAACACCGGGGAGCTGTTTTTT
abundance: NA; j_gene: TRBJ1-2; v_gene: TRBV28; d_gene: NA; CDR3aa: CASSLWPGDYGYTF; CDR3nt: TGTGCCAGCAGTTTATGGCCAGGGGACTATGGCTACACCTTC
abundance: NA; j_gene: TRBJ2-3; v_gene: TRBV15; d_gene: NA; CDR3aa: CATSSGSGTTDTQYF; CDR3nt: TGTGCCACCAGCAGCGGGAGTGGAACGACAGATACGCAGTATTTT
abundance: NA; j_gene: TRBJ2-7; v_gene: TRBV9; d_gene: NA; CDR3aa: CASSPSGFYEQYF; CDR3nt: TGTGCCAGCAGCCCCTCAGGGTTCTACGAGCAGTACTTC
abundance: few; j_gene: TRBJ2-7; v_gene: TRBV28; d_gene: TRBD2; CDR3aa: CASSLLAGSYEQYF; CDR3nt: TGTGCCAGCAGTTTACTAGCGGGGTCCTACGAGCAGTACTTC
abundance: NA; j_gene: TRBJ2-5; v_gene: TRBV6-1; d_gene: NA; CDR3aa: CASSPIRQEWYQETQYF; CDR3nt: TGTGCCAGCAGTCCGATAAGACAGGAATGGTACCAAGAGACCCAGTACTTC
abundance: NA; j_gene: TRBJ1-1; v_gene: TRBV12-3/TRBV12-4; d_gene: NA; CDR3aa: CASSFSRSEAFF; CDR3nt: TGTGCCAGCAGTTTTTCCCGCAGCGAAGCTTTCTTT
abundance: NA; j_gene: TRBJ2-5; v_gene: TRBV20-1; d_gene: TRBD1; CDR3aa: CSARDRSAETQYF; CDR3nt: TGCAGTGCTAGGGACAGGTCAGCAGAGACCCAGTACTTC
abundance: NA; j_gene: TRBJ1-2; v_gene: TRBV27; d_gene: NA; CDR3aa: CASSFSASYGYTF; CDR3nt: TGTGCCAGCAGTTTTTCCGCTAGTTATGGCTACACCTTC
abundance: NA; j_gene: TRBJ2-1; v_gene: TRBV7-9; d_gene: NA; CDR3aa: CASSPPTGRHNEQFF; CDR3nt: TGTGCCAGCAGCCCTCCGACGGGAAGACACAATGAGCAGTTCTTC
abundance: NA; j_gene: TRBJ1-4; v_gene: TRBV20-1; d_gene: TRBD1; CDR3aa: CSALQGREKLFF; CDR3nt: TGCAGTGCGTTACAGGGGCGGGAAAAACTGTTTTTT
abundance: NA; j_gene: TRBJ1-3; v_gene: TRBV12-3/TRBV12-4; d_gene: NA; CDR3aa: CAVHPGLGNTIYF; CDR3nt: TGTGCCGTTCACCCAGGGCTGGGAAACACCATATATTTT
abundance: NA; j_gene: TRBJ2-1; v_gene: TRBV3-1; d_gene: NA; CDR3aa: CASSQDDGGGYNEQFF; CDR3nt: TGTGCCAGCAGCCAAGATGACGGGGGCGGGTACAATGAGCAGTTCTTC
abundance: NA; j_gene: TRBJ2-1; v_gene: TRBV18; d_gene: NA; CDR3aa: CASSPPWDPGYNEQFF; CDR3nt: TGTGCCAGCTCACCACCGTGGGACCCTGGGTACAATGAGCAGTTCTTC
abundance: NA; j_gene: TRBJ2-7; v_gene: TRBV5-8; d_gene: TRBD1; CDR3aa: CASDIFRDSIYEQYF; CDR3nt: TGTGCCAGCGACATCTTCCGGGACAGCATCTACGAGCAGTACTTC
abundance: once; j_gene: TRBJ2-7; v_gene: TRBV3-1; d_gene: TRBD1; CDR3aa: CASSATGQAHEQYF; CDR3nt: TGTGCCAGCAGCGCGACGGGACAGGCCCACGAGCAGTACTTC
abundance: once; j_gene: TRBJ2-3; v_gene: TRBV6-2/TRBV6-3; d_gene: TRBD1; CDR3aa: CASSQLDRASTDTQYF; CDR3nt: TGTGCCAGCAGCCAACTGGACAGGGCTAGCACAGATACGCAGTATTTT
abundance: NA; j_gene: TRBJ2-1; v_gene: TRBV5-1; d_gene: TRBD1; CDR3aa: CASSKGDRVYNEQFF; CDR3nt: TGCGCCAGCAGCAAAGGGGACAGGGTATACAATGAGCAGTTCTTC
abundance: NA; j_gene: TRBJ2-1; v_gene: TRBV20-1; d_gene: NA; CDR3aa: CSASEDYSYNEQFF; CDR3nt: TGCAGTGCTAGTGAGGACTACTCCTACAATGAGCAGTTCTTC
abundance: NA; j_gene: TRBJ2-7; v_gene: TRBV18; d_gene: TRBD2; CDR3aa: CASSPGLAGVHEQYF; CDR3nt: TGTGCCAGCTCACCGGGACTAGCGGGAGTTCACGAGCAGTACTTC
abundance: once; j_gene: TRBJ2-7; v_gene: TRBV13; d_gene: TRBD1; CDR3aa: CASSWDRGSREQYF; CDR3nt: TGTGCCAGCAGCTGGGACAGGGGAAGCCGCGAGCAGTACTTC
abundance: NA; j_gene: TRBJ2-2; v_gene: TRBV7-2; d_gene: NA; CDR3aa: CASSLPSLGATGELFF; CDR3nt: TGTGCCAGCAGCCTACCAAGTTTGGGGGCCACCGGGGAGCTGTTTTTT
abundance: NA; j_gene: TRBJ2-7; v_gene: TRBV28; d_gene: NA; CDR3aa: CASSFLETYEQYF; CDR3nt: TGTGCCAGCAGTTTCCTAGAAACCTACGAGCAGTACTTC
abundance: NA; j_gene: TRBJ2-5; v_gene: TRBV9; d_gene: TRBD2; CDR3aa: CASSVVGGGYQETQYF; CDR3nt: TGTGCCAGCAGCGTGGTCGGGGGAGGGTACCAAGAGACCCAGTACTTC
abundance: once; j_gene: TRBJ2-1; v_gene: TRBV6-5; d_gene: NA; CDR3aa: CASSFLYPESSYNEQFF; CDR3nt: TGTGCCAGCAGTTTTCTCTACCCTGAAAGCTCCTACAATGAGCAGTTCTTC
abundance: NA; j_gene: TRBJ1-2; v_gene: TRBV11-2; d_gene: NA; CDR3aa: CASSLVGQETNYGYTF; CDR3nt: TGTGCCAGCAGCTTAGTTGGGCAGGAAACTAACTATGGCTACACCTTC
abundance: NA; j_gene: TRBJ2-1; v_gene: TRBV3-1; d_gene: NA; CDR3aa: CASSQEGTNNEQFF; CDR3nt: TGTGCCAGCAGCCAAGAGGGCACCAACAATGAGCAGTTCTTC
abundance: NA; j_gene: TRBJ2-5; v_gene: TRBV20-1; d_gene: TRBD2; CDR3aa: CSAPRIAGRSETQYF; CDR3nt: TGCAGTGCTCCTCGTATAGCGGGGAGATCAGAGACCCAGTACTTC
abundance: once; j_gene: TRBJ2-3; v_gene: TRBV30; d_gene: NA; CDR3aa: CAWSVLNRLGSTQYF; CDR3nt: TGTGCCTGGAGTGTACTAAATCGCTTGGGGAGTACGCAGTATTTT
abundance: NA; j_gene: TRBJ1-2; v_gene: TRBV30; d_gene: NA; CDR3aa: CAWIRTSLKYGYTF; CDR3nt: TGTGCCTGGATTCGGACATCGTTAAAATATGGCTACACCTTC
abundance: NA; j_gene: TRBJ2-3; v_gene: TRBV13; d_gene: NA; CDR3aa: CASSLLSSRMGGDTQYF; CDR3nt: TGTGCCAGCAGCTTATTATCCTCAAGAATGGGGGGAGATACGCAGTATTTT
abundance: NA; j_gene: TRBJ2-5; v_gene: TRBV3-1; d_gene: NA; CDR3aa: CASSQAIADRLQETQYF; CDR3nt: TGTGCCAGCAGCCAAGCCATAGCGGACCGTCTCCAAGAGACCCAGTACTTC
abundance: NA; j_gene: TRBJ1-5; v_gene: TRBV7-6; d_gene: NA; CDR3aa: CASSLAPQLYSNQPQHF; CDR3nt: TGTGCCAGCAGCTTAGCCCCTCAGCTCTATAGCAATCAGCCCCAGCATTTT
abundance: NA; j_gene: TRBJ2-1; v_gene: TRBV7-3; d_gene: TRBD2; CDR3aa: CASSLIAGAAEQFF; CDR3nt: TGTGCCAGCAGCTTAATAGCGGGAGCAGCTGAGCAGTTCTTC
abundance: once; j_gene: TRBJ2-1; v_gene: TRBV27; d_gene: TRBD1; CDR3aa: CASTADRGLQNEQFF; CDR3nt: TGTGCCAGCACCGCGGACAGGGGGCTCCAAAATGAGCAGTTCTTC
abundance: NA; j_gene: TRBJ2-4; v_gene: TRBV29-1; d_gene: NA; CDR3aa: CSVELVDTAKNIQYF; CDR3nt: TGCAGCGTTGAATTGGTGGATACCGCCAAAAACATTCAGTACTTC
abundance: NA; j_gene: TRBJ2-3; v_gene: TRBV3-1; d_gene: NA; CDR3aa: CASSRRNPTDTQYF; CDR3nt: TGTGCCAGCAGCCGGCGTAACCCCACAGATACGCAGTATTTT
abundance: NA; j_gene: TRBJ2-3; v_gene: TRBV9; d_gene: TRBD1; CDR3aa: CASSGGDRSTDTQYF; CDR3nt: TGTGCCAGCAGCGGAGGGGACAGAAGCACAGATACGCAGTATTTT
abundance: NA; j_gene: TRBJ2-1; v_gene: TRBV5-1; d_gene: TRBD1; CDR3aa: CASSTRQGVENEQFF; CDR3nt: TGCGCCAGCAGCACTCGACAGGGGGTGGAAAATGAGCAGTTCTTC
abundance: NA; j_gene: TRBJ1-4; v_gene: TRBV5-1; d_gene: TRBD1; CDR3aa: CASSFNRGVGSEKLFF; CDR3nt: TGCGCCAGCAGCTTTAACAGGGGTGTAGGTTCGGAAAAACTGTTTTTT
abundance: NA; j_gene: TRBJ2-1; v_gene: TRBV20-1; d_gene: TRBD2; CDR3aa: CSARYPGLAGGISFNEQFF; CDR3nt: TGCAGTGCTAGATATCCGGGACTAGCGGGGGGGATATCCTTCAATGAGCAGTTCTTC
abundance: NA; j_gene: TRBJ2-7; v_gene: TRBV9; d_gene: NA; CDR3aa: CASSVGAGATYEQYF; CDR3nt: TGTGCCAGCAGCGTAGGGGCGGGGGCGACCTACGAGCAGTACTTC
abundance: NA; j_gene: TRBJ2-7; v_gene: TRBV5-1; d_gene: NA; CDR3aa: CASSLMAGAPTTYEQYF; CDR3nt: TGCGCCAGCAGCTTGATGGCTGGGGCACCAACCACCTACGAGCAGTACTTC
abundance: NA; j_gene: TRBJ1-1; v_gene: TRBV7-9; d_gene: NA; CDR3aa: CASSIVGTEAFF; CDR3nt: TGTGCCAGCAGCATTGTGGGGACTGAAGCTTTCTTT